This is a list of T cell receptor beta chains from one sample in a study of beta chain features in type 1 diabetes. Using immunoSEQ multiplex PCR, the repertoire was profiled, and TCRdb retains in-frame clones only, with some absent. Among 120,000 or so clones listed, 17% were seen once. The sample taken for sequencing was central memory CD4+ T cells from blood. The receptors come from a man in his late teens or twenties with type 1 diabetes. Both conserved end residues are part of each CDR3. A D gene is named only where the DNA matches it firmly. A clone size is listed for some rows: how often the clone was seen (once, few, many), or a class if it is expanded.

J	D	size	V	DNA	CDR3
TRBJ1-4	-	-	TRBV29-1	TGCAGCGTTGGTAAGACAGCTCCAACTAATGAAAAACTGTTTTTT	CSVGKTAPTNEKLFF
TRBJ2-5	TRBD2	few	TRBV10-3	TGTGCCATCGGCCTTGAAGCGGGAGAAGGGGAGACCCAGTACTTC	CAIGLEAGEGETQYF
TRBJ2-3	-	many	TRBV29-1	TGCAGCGCCGGGGAGGCCGCGCTTACGCAGTATTTT	CSAGEAALTQYF
TRBJ1-3	TRBD1	-	TRBV4-1	TGCGCCAGCAGCCAAGAAGACAGGGTTGGAAACACCATATATTTT	CASSQEDRVGNTIYF
TRBJ2-2	-	-	TRBV10-2	TGCGCCAGCAGTAAGGTAGATCCGGGGAGAACGTTTTTT	CASSKVDPGRTFF
TRBJ2-7	TRBD1	few	TRBV5-4	TGTGCCAGCAGCTTCTCAGGACAGGGCTACGAGCAGTACTTC	CASSFSGQGYEQYF
TRBJ2-3	-	few	TRBV30	TGTGCCTGGAGTCGGAGGGAGCGAGATACGCAGTATTTT	CAWSRRERDTQYF
TRBJ2-7	-	-	TRBV21-1	TGTGCCAGCAGCAAAGCGGGCGACAGCATATACGAGCAGTACTTC	CASSKAGDSIYEQYF
TRBJ1-6	-	-	TRBV4-3	TGCGCCAGCAGCCAAGGTCCCCTTCGTCGCCACTTT	CASSQGPLRRHF
TRBJ2-7	-	-	TRBV5-4	TGTGCCAGCAGCTTTAAGACAGGCTCCTACGAGCAGTACTTC	CASSFKTGSYEQYF
TRBJ1-4	-	-	TRBV25-1	TGTGCCAGCAGGGGACGGCTTAATGAAAAACTGTTTTTT	CASRGRLNEKLFF
TRBJ2-3	-	many	TRBV7-9	TGTGCCAGCAGCCCAACGGGGTCGAGCACAGATACGCAGTATTTT	CASSPTGSSTDTQYF
TRBJ2-1	-	few	TRBV5-1	TGCGCCAGCAGCTTGGGATTTCGGGGCGGCGGCTACAATGAGCAGTTCTTC	CASSLGFRGGGYNEQFF
TRBJ2-1	-	-	TRBV9	TGTGCCAGCAGCGTAGGAGGGCTCTACAATGAGCAGTTCTTC	CASSVGGLYNEQFF
TRBJ2-2	-	-	TRBV10-3	TGTGCCATCAGTGAGACCGGGCCGAGGGCCGGGGAGCTGTTTTTT	CAISETGPRAGELFF
TRBJ1-4	TRBD1	-	TRBV9	TGTGCCAGCAGCGACGGACAGGGGTCTAATGAAAAACTGTTTTTT	CASSDGQGSNEKLFF
TRBJ2-1	-	few	TRBV30	TGTGCCTGGAGTCCACAGGGTGTTGAGCAGTTCTTC	CAWSPQGVEQFF
TRBJ2-1	-	-	TRBV9	TGTGCCAGCAGCGCTGGACTGGCGTACAATGAGCAGTTCTTC	CASSAGLAYNEQFF
TRBJ1-4	TRBD1	few	TRBV4-2	TGTGCCAGCAGCCAAGATGGACAGGGGGGAGAAAAACTGTTTTTT	CASSQDGQGGEKLFF
TRBJ2-1	TRBD1	-	TRBV4-2	TGTGCCAGCAGCCAAGATGCAGGGGGTTGGGTTGAGCAGTTCTTC	CASSQDAGGWVEQFF
TRBJ2-1	TRBD1	-	TRBV25-1	TGTGCCAGCAGTGAGGGACAGGGGAGATACAATGAGCAGTTCTTC	CASSEGQGRYNEQFF
TRBJ2-1	TRBD1	many	TRBV11-2	TGTGCCAGCAGCTTAAGACAGGGGGGAAGGAATGAGCAGTTCTTC	CASSLRQGGRNEQFF
TRBJ2-5	TRBD2	few	TRBV14	TGTGCCAGCAGCCGAAGCGGGGGACCGTACCAAGAGACCCAGTACTTC	CASSRSGGPYQETQYF
TRBJ2-3	-	-	TRBV7-6	TGTGCCAGCAGCTCGAGGGCCACTTTCGATACGCAGTATTTT	CASSSRATFDTQYF
TRBJ2-5	TRBD2	-	TRBV30	TGTGCCTGTACGCACCTACGACTAGCGGGCCTCCAAGAGACCCAGTACTTC	CACTHLRLAGLQETQYF
TRBJ2-6	-	-	TRBV4-2	TGTGCCAGCACCCAGAGCGAGGGGGTGAGCTCTGGGGCCAACGTCCTGACTTTC	CASTQSEGVSSGANVLTF
TRBJ2-2	-	-	TRBV10-1	TGCGCCAGCAGTAATACAGGTGACACCGGGGAGCTGTTTTTT	CASSNTGDTGELFF
TRBJ2-1	TRBD1	-	TRBV30	TGTGCCTGGACCGGAGGGGGACAGGGTGAATATATCTCGTCTTTGGATAAGTTCTTC	CAWTGGGQGEYISSLDKFF
TRBJ2-1	TRBD1	-	TRBV7-2	TGTGCCAGCAGCTTAGGACAGGGTAGTGACAATGAGCAGTTCTTC	CASSLGQGSDNEQFF
TRBJ2-7	-	-	TRBV29-1	TGCAGCGTTGGAGAACAGGACCTCCCTACCTACGAGCAGTACTTC	CSVGEQDLPTYEQYF
TRBJ2-3	-	-	TRBV28	TGTGCCAGCAGTTTAAGCGAGGAATCAGATACGCAGTATTTT	CASSLSEESDTQYF
TRBJ2-3	TRBD2	few	TRBV4-2	TGTGCCAGCAGCCGATTCGCCGGGACTAGCGGGTCTTCTAGCACAGATACGCAGTATTTT	CASSRFAGTSGSSSTDTQYF
TRBJ1-5	TRBD1	-	TRBV7-2	TGTGCCAGCAGCCGTGGGACAGGCCATTATAGCAATCAGCCCCAGCATTTT	CASSRGTGHYSNQPQHF
TRBJ2-3	-	few	TRBV25-1	TGTGCCAGCAGTGAAGGTGGGCGCGGCACAGATACGCAGTATTTT	CASSEGGRGTDTQYF
TRBJ2-5	-	-	TRBV11-2	TGTGCCAGCAGCCCCTCTGGGGAGACCCAGTACTTC	CASSPSGETQYF
TRBJ1-5	-	few	TRBV2	TGTGCCAGCAGTGAACCTCCCTTGGCCCAGCATTTT	CASSEPPLAQHF
TRBJ2-5	-	-	TRBV7-2	TGTGCCAGCAGCTGGCGGGACTTAGAGACCCAGTACTTC	CASSWRDLETQYF
TRBJ2-1	-	-	TRBV5-1	TGCGCCAGCAGCAAAGAAGGACAGCCCTCCGATGAGCAGTTCTTC	CASSKEGQPSDEQFF
TRBJ1-2	TRBD1	few	TRBV30	TGTGCCTGGACTGGGGACAGGCAGAGGTATGGCTACACCTTC	CAWTGDRQRYGYTF
TRBJ2-7	-	-	TRBV9	TGTGCCAGCAGCGTAGATTCCGGGACCTACGAGCAGTACTTC	CASSVDSGTYEQYF
TRBJ1-5	TRBD1	-	TRBV4-1	TGCGCCAGCAGCCCCCGGTCGGACAGGGGTTATCAGCCCCAGCATTTT	CASSPRSDRGYQPQHF
TRBJ2-5	-	many	TRBV29-1	TGCAGCGTTGAAGTGTCCAGCCAGACCCAGTACTTC	CSVEVSSQTQYF
TRBJ2-1	TRBD1	-	TRBV7-8	TGTGCCAGCAGCTTCGGGACAGGCTACAATGAGCAGTTCTTC	CASSFGTGYNEQFF
TRBJ2-3	TRBD2	-	TRBV29-1	TGCAGCGTTGACGGTAGCGGGGTCACAGATACGCAGTATTTT	CSVDGSGVTDTQYF
TRBJ2-7	TRBD1	-	TRBV2	TGTGCCAGCAGCACCACAGGGGGCCCACAGTACTTC	CASSTTGGPQYF